These T cell receptor beta chains were read from a single sample in a study of persistence of HIV-infected CD4 T cells. Clones were sequenced by immunoSEQ multiplex PCR, and TCRdb holds only the in-frame ones, with some missing. The profile covers around 39,000 clones, with 82% appearing a single time and around 0.88% taken by the ten largest. These receptors are not linked to any known antigen. The specimen was cultured CD4+ T cells from PBMCs, collected from a patient who received antiretroviral therapy. The receptors were sampled from an adult with HIV. The donor label of this sample is uncertain. Each CDR3 is given with its conserved first and last residue. D genes are given only for firm matches. A clone size is listed for some rows: how often the clone was seen (once, few, many), or a class if it is expanded.

CDR3 protein	CDR3 DNA	V gene	J gene	clone size	D gene
CASSASGGGGEKLFF	TGCGCCAGCAGCGCCTCCGGCGGTGGCGGCGAAAAACTGTTTTTT	TRBV5-1	TRBJ1-4	.	.
CAWSFLWDTSTEAFF	TGTGCCTGGAGCTTCCTTTGGGACACGAGCACTGAAGCTTTCTTT	TRBV30	TRBJ1-1	.	.
CASSYDGTGNSPLHF	TGTGCCAGCAGTTACGATGGTACAGGGAATTCACCCCTCCACTTT	TRBV6-5	TRBJ1-6	once	.
CASSNDRKSTGELFF	TGTGCCAGCAGCAATGACAGAAAGAGCACCGGGGAGCTGTTTTTT	TRBV21-1	TRBJ2-2	.	.
CASSLGLAGASDTQYF	TGTGCCAGCAGCTTAGGTCTAGCGGGGGCTTCAGATACGCAGTATTTT	TRBV7-3	TRBJ2-3	few	TRBD2
CATSGGPGAGETQYF	TGTGCCACCAGTGGAGGTCCGGGGGCAGGAGAGACCCAGTACTTC	TRBV24-1	TRBJ2-5	.	.
CASSYRREQFF	TGTGCCAGCAGTTACAGGCGGGAGCAGTTCTTC	TRBV12-3/TRBV12-4	TRBJ2-1	.	.
CASSQYQSAANEKLFF	TGTGCCAGCAGCCAATATCAATCCGCGGCTAATGAAAAACTGTTTTTT	TRBV3-1/TRBV3-2	TRBJ1-4	.	.
CASSSLTDTQYF	TGTGCCAGCAGTTCCCTCACCGATACGCAGTATTTT	TRBV6-5	TRBJ2-3	.	.
CASSPGLQYNEQFF	TGTGCCAGCAGCCCGGGACTACAGTACAATGAGCAGTTCTTC	TRBV7-8	TRBJ2-1	.	TRBD2
CSAERLATPNREQFF	TGCAGCGCCGAGAGACTAGCCACCCCTAATCGTGAGCAGTTCTTC	TRBV29-1	TRBJ2-1	few	TRBD2
CASSPGTDNEQFF	TGTGCCAGCTCACCCGGGACAGACAATGAGCAGTTCTTC	TRBV18	TRBJ2-1	.	TRBD1
CASSQDLAYGYTF	TGTGCCAGCAGCCAAGATCTTGCCTATGGCTACACCTTC	TRBV14	TRBJ1-2	.	.
CASSVSSGGANTQYF	TGTGCCAGCAGTGTTTCTAGCGGGGGGGCGAATACGCAGTATTTT	TRBV2	TRBJ2-3	.	TRBD2
CASSHPSRGANGYTF	TGTGCCAGCAGCCACCCGAGTCGGGGGGCTAATGGCTACACCTTC	TRBV3-1/TRBV3-2	TRBJ1-2	.	.
CASSLQANTEAFF	TGCGCCAGCAGCTTGCAAGCGAACACTGAAGCTTTCTTT	TRBV5-1	TRBJ1-1	.	.
CASSQLDMISYNEQFF	TGCGCCAGCAGCCAACTGGACATGATCTCCTACAATGAGCAGTTCTTC	TRBV4-1	TRBJ2-1	.	.
CASSEALGGRSAFF	TGTGCCAGCAGTGAAGCGCTCGGGGGTCGTAGCGCTTTCTTT	TRBV2	TRBJ1-1	.	.
CASSWSGQKGTEAFF	TGCGCCAGCAGCTGGAGCGGGCAGAAGGGCACTGAAGCTTTCTTT	TRBV5-1	TRBJ1-1	.	.
CASSLNGGGNSPLHF	TGTGCCAGCAGCTTAAATGGAGGGGGTAATTCACCCCTCCACTTT	TRBV7-2	TRBJ1-6	.	.
CASSLALAGAGELFF	TGCGCCAGCAGCCTCGCGCTAGCGGGGGCCGGGGAGCTGTTTTTT	TRBV10-1	TRBJ2-2	.	TRBD2
CASSLDYRRGMNTEAFF	TGTGCCAGCAGCTTAGATTACAGGAGGGGCATGAACACTGAAGCTTTCTTT	TRBV13	TRBJ1-1	.	.
CASSPGVAAGYTF	TGTGCCAGCAGCCCCGGGGTGGCGGCTGGCTACACCTTC	TRBV7-8	TRBJ1-2	.	.
CASSLVQGRGGYTF	TGTGCCAGCAGCTTAGTTCAGGGGCGCGGGGGCTACACCTTC	TRBV7-2	TRBJ1-2	.	.
CASRSGGRETQYF	TGTGCCAGCAGATCAGGGGGCAGGGAAACCCAGTACTTC	TRBV5-4	TRBJ2-5	.	TRBD1
CASKITGELFF	TGTGCCAGTAAGATTACAGGGGAGCTGTTTTTT	TRBV19	TRBJ2-2	.	.
CSVEAGGRYGYTF	TGCAGCGTTGAAGCCGGGGGCAGATATGGCTACACCTTC	TRBV29-1	TRBJ1-2	.	.
CASSGQGRTDTQYF	TGTGCCAGCAGTGGACAGGGCCGCACAGATACGCAGTATTTT	TRBV6-4	TRBJ2-3	once	TRBD1
CVSSLAGQVPVNTIYF	TGTGTCAGCAGCTTGGCGGGACAGGTTCCGGTGAACACCATATATTTT	TRBV5-4	TRBJ1-3	.	TRBD1
CASSQDASSYNEQFF	TGTGCCAGCTCACAGGACGCAAGCTCCTACAATGAGCAGTTCTTC	TRBV18	TRBJ2-1	few	.
CASSSTGGNYGYTF	TGTGCCAGTAGTAGCACAGGGGGGAACTATGGCTACACCTTC	TRBV19	TRBJ1-2	.	TRBD1
CASRLGWGDEAFF	TGTGCCAGCAGACTGGGATGGGGGGATGAAGCTTTCTTT	TRBV2	TRBJ1-1	.	.
CASSTQLAGLDTQYF	TGTGCCAGCAGCACACAACTAGCGGGGTTAGATACGCAGTATTTT	TRBV2	TRBJ2-3	.	TRBD2
CATSSWNYGYTF	TGTGCCACCAGTTCATGGAACTATGGCTACACCTTC	TRBV24-1	TRBJ1-2	.	.
CASSLVLGHGYTF	TGTGCCAGCAGTTTGGTGTTGGGGCATGGCTACACCTTC	TRBV12-3/TRBV12-4	TRBJ1-2	.	.
CASSSGQGFRTEAFF	TGTGCCAGCAGCTCAGGTCAGGGTTTCCGGACTGAAGCTTTCTTT	TRBV7-8	TRBJ1-1	.	.
CASSFVTTNEKLFF	TGTGCCAGCAGCTTTGTTACAACTAATGAAAAACTGTTTTTT	TRBV5-5	TRBJ1-4	once	.
CAWKKRENTIYF	TGTGCCTGGAAAAAAAGGGAAAACACCATATATTTT	TRBV30	TRBJ1-3	few	.
CASSALQGRSTDTQYF	TGTGCCAGCAGCGCGCTACAGGGACGTAGCACAGATACGCAGTATTTT	TRBV9	TRBJ2-3	.	.
CASGHEGVNSPLHF	TGTGCTAGTGGCCACGAAGGGGTGAATTCACCCCTCCACTTT	TRBV12-5	TRBJ1-6	.	.
CASSEYRGYGYTF	TGTGCCAGCAGTGAGTACAGGGGGTATGGCTACACCTTC	TRBV6-1	TRBJ1-2	.	TRBD1
CASSTSPWSEKLFF	TGTGCCAGCAGCACATCCCCTTGGTCCGAAAAACTGTTTTTT	TRBV9	TRBJ1-4	once	.
CASSNTAGGGTEAFF	TGCGCCAGCAGCAATACGGCTGGGGGCGGGACTGAAGCTTTCTTT	TRBV5-1	TRBJ1-1	once	.
CASSFGPSYGYTF	TGCGCCAGCAGCTTCGGGCCAAGCTATGGCTACACCTTC	TRBV5-1	TRBJ1-2	.	.
CASTGVGEKLFF	TGTGCCAGTACTGGGGTGGGCGAAAAACTGTTTTTT	TRBV12-3/TRBV12-4	TRBJ1-4	.	.
CASSLGQEGYGYTF	TGTGCCAGCAGCTTAGGACAGGAGGGCTATGGCTACACCTTC	TRBV7-6	TRBJ1-2	.	.
CASSVWGGTDTQYF	TGTGCCAGCAGTGTCTGGGGTGGGACAGATACGCAGTATTTT	TRBV2	TRBJ2-3	.	.
CASSMQAGASTDTQYF	TGTGCCAGCAGCATGCAAGCGGGGGCTAGCACAGATACGCAGTATTTT	TRBV9	TRBJ2-3	.	TRBD2
CAIKGGTGGSYNEQFF	TGTGCCATCAAGGGCGGGACTGGCGGGTCCTACAATGAGCAGTTCTTC	TRBV10-3	TRBJ2-1	.	.
CASKGLLNTEAFF	TGTGCCAGCAAAGGCTTACTGAATACTGAAGCTTTCTTT	TRBV6-5	TRBJ1-1	.	.
CASSLGSGTGELFF	TGTGCCAGCAGCTTAGGTTCGGGCACCGGGGAGCTGTTTTTT	TRBV11-3	TRBJ2-2	.	.
CSVGRGAHGYTF	TGCAGCGTTGGTCGGGGGGCCCATGGCTACACCTTC	TRBV29-1	TRBJ1-2	.	.